This T cell receptor beta chain comes out of a study of blood T cell repertoires in COVID-19. Study-level information: COVID-19 samples, acute and convalescent, were from the United States, Italy and Spain. T cells, B-cell-depleted T cells, or PBMCs provided the cDNA or gDNA that served as material.

Original data processing: Researchers report that nucleated cell counts were estimated from reference gene primer amplification. The assay was immunoSEQ multiplex PCR, and TCRdb's table has in-frame clones only and misses some. V and J calls and clone size are those listed in that table; D and trimming were worked out from the DNA. The sample holds about 140,000 clones, 84% seen once. This TCR derives from a man aged 60-69 years with active or convalescent COVID-19. The sequenced material came from peripheral blood.

Written as DNA, the CDR3 is TGTGCCTGGAGTAAGACAGCAAACACCGGGGAGCTGTTTTTT. Translating gives CAWSKTANTGELFF. V and J are TRBV30 and TRBJ2-2, with D perhaps matching TRBD1 (5 bases). V lost 2 bases to trimming and J lost 2 bases, with 9 bases between them. The CDR3 runs to 14 residues. CDR1 is GTSNPN, CDR2 SVGIG, per germline (reference sequence). The entire variable domain, with the rest obtained from reference TRBV30 and TRBJ2-2, is as follows: SQTIHQWPATLVQPVGSPLSLECTVEGTSNPNLYWYRQAAGRGLQLLFYSVGIGQISSEVPQNLSASRPQDRQFILSSKKLLLSDSGFYLCAWSKTANTGELFFGEGSRLTVL.